The rows below give T cell receptor beta chains drawn from one sample of a study of T-cell reconstitution after alpha-beta-depleted transplantation in children. TCRdb reanalysed the PCR reads using MiXCR and keeps one entry per CDR3 protein. This sample has 900,000 or so distinct CDR3 sequences, with around 15% found just once. Sequencing used PBMCs, mostly from graft donor cells, obtained 360 days after TCRalphabeta/CD19-depleted stem cell transplant. The receptors derive from a male patient younger than 18 who had a stem cell transplant for acute lymphoblastic leukemia, so the T cells may come from the graft donor. CDR3s include the opening cysteine and the closing phenylalanine or tryptophan. Each record gives: J gene, V gene, CDR3 protein.

>TRBJ2-3|TRBV3-1
CASSPIDRGITDTQYF
>TRBJ2-7|TRBV6-5
CASSFIASSEQYF
>TRBJ2-1|TRBV5-4
CASSLVQGVVNEQFF
>TRBJ2-7|TRBV6-2/TRBV6-3
CASSYSVSSGVYEQYF
>TRBJ1-1|TRBV15
CATSRTQAGRTEAFF
>TRBJ2-1|TRBV4-1
CASSHPPPGLAGGINEQFF
>TRBJ2-7|TRBV7-9
CASSLVDSLTYEQYF
>TRBJ2-6|TRBV6-2/TRBV6-3
CASSYSLWLAGEGGANVLTF
>TRBJ1-1|TRBV29-1
CSVERNVNTEAFF
>TRBJ2-3|TRBV9
CASSPLHRDTTDTQYF
>TRBJ1-2|TRBV7-8
CASSPRFLSF
>TRBJ2-7|TRBV4-1
CASSQPPTEGEQYF
>TRBJ1-2|TRBV3-1
CASSFPGQATSNYGYTF
>TRBJ2-7|TRBV12-3/TRBV12-4
CASSFWQWYIYEQYF
>TRBJ2-1|TRBV4-1
CASSPPGPSGSLHYNEQFF
>TRBJ1-4|TRBV18
CASSPPTGTTNEKLFF
>TRBJ2-1|TRBV5-1
CASSFGLAGTYNEQFF
>TRBJ2-3|TRBV7-3
CASSPARVLAPDTQYF
>TRBJ1-6|TRBV20-1
CSAGDRVDSPLHF
>TRBJ2-5|TRBV5-5
CASSFGRVLAAQETQYF
>TRBJ1-5|TRBV7-2
CASSLDEPRGNQPQHF
>TRBJ2-5|TRBV10-3
CAISTSAGETQYF
>TRBJ1-1|TRBV7-9
CASQGRSGGAEAFF
>TRBJ2-6|TRBV20-1
CSAKGRLAGGNGANVLTF
>TRBJ2-2|TRBV6-5
CASSSRRDRSTGELFF
>TRBJ2-1|TRBV5-1
CASSHSGRRSYNEQFF
>TRBJ1-5|TRBV9
CASSVHRGQPQHF
>TRBJ1-2|TRBV10-3
CAISAQGIELTF
>TRBJ2-5|TRBV7-6
CASSALDREPETQYF
>TRBJ2-6|TRBV12-3/TRBV12-4
CASRHRLGGGGANVLTF
>TRBJ2-5|TRBV5-1
CASSLVVGAQETQYF
>TRBJ2-1|TRBV4-1
CASSQPGQGRRNEQFF
>TRBJ1-4|TRBV7-9
CASSLGSSSATNEKLFF
>TRBJ2-7|TRBV12-3/TRBV12-4
CASSHQRTRGEQYF
>TRBJ2-3|TRBV7-9
CASSEREGPNTDTQYF
>TRBJ2-7|TRBV5-1
CASSADRVGNEQYF
>TRBJ2-7|TRBV4-2
CASSQDNVGLPGAEQYF
>TRBJ2-5|TRBV5-1
CASSLGFLRLRQETQYF
>TRBJ2-5|TRBV5-1
CASSWVRVSTRETQYF
>TRBJ2-2|TRBV12-3/TRBV12-4
CASSWSVGAGELFF
>TRBJ1-4|TRBV28
CASSFRFREKLFF
>TRBJ2-5|TRBV28
CASSLTPGGSETQYF
>TRBJ2-5|TRBV18
CASSLGQPLQETQYF
>TRBJ2-1|TRBV2
CASRLEWAGDNEQFF
>TRBJ2-5|TRBV5-1
CASTFRQLAGPQETQYF
>TRBJ2-5|TRBV6-4
CASSSPGGPLQETQYF
>TRBJ2-7|TRBV20-1
CSARGTEGSSYEQYF
>TRBJ2-5|TRBV12-3/TRBV12-4
CASGRVASFLETQYF
>TRBJ2-7|TRBV21-1
CASSKDAGPSYEQYF
>TRBJ2-2|TRBV5-1
CASSEDSGGELFF